This TCR beta chain was observed in a study of early T cells in non-severe SARS-CoV-2 infection. Germline lookup yields CDR1 LGHDT and CDR2 YNNKEL (reference sequence). This CDR3 is built from 13 residues. Trimming removed 1 base at V and 4 bases at J, with 7 bases between. Unique molecular identifiers were added to individual cDNA molecules. TCRdb recomputed calls from the 5' RACE reads with MiXCR, one row per CDR3 protein. The profile covers 85,000 to 100,000 distinct CDR3 sequences, with around 16% appearing a single time and 1.3% taken by the ten largest. This clonotype was counted a single time. Its antigen is unknown. Findings and caveats of the study: Private and CD4 specificities were missed by VDJdb matching, skewed to anti-spike CD8.

The clonotype originates from an adult who was a healthcare worker with PCR-confirmed SARS-CoV-2 infection or an uninfected control (not recorded which). J is TRBJ1-2 and V is TRBV3-1; D possibly corresponds to TRBD1 (5 bases). Input material: whole blood. In nucleotides, the CDR3 is TGTGCCAGCAGCCAAGCAGGGCCCTATGGCTACACCTTC. Residues: CASSQAGPYGYTF.